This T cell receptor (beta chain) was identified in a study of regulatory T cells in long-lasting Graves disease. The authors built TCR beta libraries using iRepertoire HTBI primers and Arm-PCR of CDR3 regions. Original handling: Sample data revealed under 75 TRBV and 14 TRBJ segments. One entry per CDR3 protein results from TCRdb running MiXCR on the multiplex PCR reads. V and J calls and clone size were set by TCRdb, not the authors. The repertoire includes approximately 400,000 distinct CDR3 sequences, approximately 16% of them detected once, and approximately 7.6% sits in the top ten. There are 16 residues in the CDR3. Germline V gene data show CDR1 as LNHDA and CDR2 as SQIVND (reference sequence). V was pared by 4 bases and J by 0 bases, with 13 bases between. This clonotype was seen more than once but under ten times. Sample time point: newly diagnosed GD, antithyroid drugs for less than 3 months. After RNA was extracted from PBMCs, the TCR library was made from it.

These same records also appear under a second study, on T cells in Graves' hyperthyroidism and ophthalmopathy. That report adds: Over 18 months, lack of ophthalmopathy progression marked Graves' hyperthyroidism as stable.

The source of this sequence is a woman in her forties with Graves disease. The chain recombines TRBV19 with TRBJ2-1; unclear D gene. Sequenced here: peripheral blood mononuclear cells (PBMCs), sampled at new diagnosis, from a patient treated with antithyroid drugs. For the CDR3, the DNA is TGTGCCAGTAGTAAGGGCGCTAGGAGCTCCTACAATGAGCAGTTCTTC. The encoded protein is CASSKGARSSYNEQFF.